The TCR beta chain described here comes from a study of shared clonotypes between healthy human individuals. General study points: Relative to their counterparts shared across all four donors, non-shared clonotypes exhibited diminished generation probabilities. The sharing of 4.5% to 5.5% of naive CD4 clonotypes was seen across several donors.

As concerns this clone: The antigen is not known.

The CDR3 sequence is 15 residues long. V lost 2 bases to trimming and J lost 3 bases, with 10 bases between them. From germline, CDR1 is MDHEN and CDR2 SYDVKM. Method: immunoSEQ multiplex PCR; TCRdb's copy keeps in-frame clones and lacks some. This table has around 350,000 clones, less than 75% appearing once. The specimen sequenced was memory CD4+ T cells sorted from blood. Regarding subset: CD45RA-negative fraction. The rearrangement uses TRBV28 and TRBJ2-2; D is unclear. The TCR originated in a man younger than 45 in good health. CDR3 region: CASSLGVRDTGELFF. The CDR3, as DNA: TGTGCCAGCAGTTTAGGTGTCCGGGACACCGGGGAGCTGTTTTTT.